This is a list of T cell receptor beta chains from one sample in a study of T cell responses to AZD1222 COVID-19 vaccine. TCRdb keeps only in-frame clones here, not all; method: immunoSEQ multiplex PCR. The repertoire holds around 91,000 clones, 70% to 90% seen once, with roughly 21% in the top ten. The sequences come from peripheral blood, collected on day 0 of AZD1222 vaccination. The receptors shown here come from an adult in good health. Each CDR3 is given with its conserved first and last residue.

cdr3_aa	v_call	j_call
CASSYGVLYYRPNTGELFF	TRBV19	TRBJ2-2
CASSYPGTAKNIQYF	TRBV6-2/TRBV6-3	TRBJ2-4
CASSIGAGGETQYF	TRBV19	TRBJ2-5
CASRDPLREVSTDTQYF	TRBV7-3	TRBJ2-3
CATSREGTGSNTIYF	TRBV15	TRBJ1-3
CASSHGQGAYEQYF	TRBV6-5	TRBJ2-7
CATLAGMHQPQHF	TRBV6-5	TRBJ1-5
CASSFRRGANEKLFF	TRBV13	TRBJ1-4
CASSLIGPASGYNEQFF	TRBV7-3	TRBJ2-1
CASSPGGPNEQFF	TRBV7-3	TRBJ2-1
CASSPRLAGAKDTQYF	TRBV2	TRBJ2-3
CASSIGQVSYEQYF	TRBV19	TRBJ2-7
CASSPASVAYEQYF	TRBV18	TRBJ2-7
CASKRMANEKLFF	TRBV2	TRBJ1-4
CASSVSGGGTEAFF	TRBV9	TRBJ1-1
CASSKGETIIQPQHF	TRBV18	TRBJ1-5
CASSDGQYTGELFF	TRBV14	TRBJ2-2
CASSYYRDPLNGYTF	TRBV6-5	TRBJ1-2
CSASRTREAFF	TRBV20-1	TRBJ1-1
CASSFLDSTDTQYF	TRBV5-5	TRBJ2-3
CASTLTSGAETQYF	TRBV5-1	TRBJ2-5
CASSSGGYTGELFF	TRBV7-9	TRBJ2-2
CASSIGTGEYGYTF	TRBV19	TRBJ1-2
CASSAHSRAIDTQYF	TRBV9	TRBJ2-3
CASSLGAGGPQETQYF	TRBV5-6	TRBJ2-5
CASSLLSTGADGYTF	TRBV28	TRBJ1-2
CASSPSGQSGGDNEQFF	TRBV4-1	TRBJ2-1
CASSLGSYNEQFF	TRBV7-9	TRBJ2-1
CASSVVPTGYTEAFF	TRBV9	TRBJ1-1
CASSLPGWDGPNYGYTF	TRBV7-9	TRBJ1-2
CASSLTPGGYGYTF	TRBV7-9	TRBJ1-2
CASSPRSNQPQHF	TRBV12-3/TRBV12-4	TRBJ1-5
CASSQGDRVNGYTF	TRBV4-3	TRBJ1-2
CASGKTGVPEAFF	TRBV19	TRBJ1-1
CATSSFGTSGSTDTQYF	TRBV15	TRBJ2-3
CASSLSYNQPQHF	TRBV7-8	TRBJ1-5
CASSFSSTDTQYF	TRBV5-1	TRBJ2-3
CASSEQGQGLFDEQYF	TRBV2	TRBJ2-7
CASQRARNSPLHF	TRBV27	TRBJ1-6
CASSERGETQYF	TRBV9	TRBJ2-5
CASTSGWAGNTIYF	TRBV6-5	TRBJ1-3
CSSSAQGLGTEAFF	TRBV7-2	TRBJ1-1
CASSVGVTPYGYTF	TRBV9	TRBJ1-2
CASSTGGMREKLFF	TRBV7-8	TRBJ1-4
CASSQGKQGEAFNEKLFF	TRBV4-1	TRBJ1-4
CASSLGGGNNEKLFF	TRBV5-4	TRBJ1-4
CASSLGPYTADYGYTF	TRBV5-5	TRBJ1-2
CASTYSGAYGYTF	TRBV6-5	TRBJ1-2
CASSPGLGGEKLFF	TRBV7-2	TRBJ1-4
CASSGGTGGSSPLHF	TRBV9	TRBJ1-6
CASSPVPGLAYEQYF	TRBV5-6	TRBJ2-7
CASSDRGITEAFF	TRBV9	TRBJ1-1
CASTPMGLAGNEQYF	TRBV28	TRBJ2-7
CASSSPGLNTGELFF	TRBV7-9	TRBJ2-2
CASSPGLDSYNEQFF	TRBV14	TRBJ2-1
CASSSLSPVVPTGELFF	TRBV5-4	TRBJ2-2
CASSAYTEGYGYTF	TRBV2	TRBJ1-2
CASAQGQLNSPLHF	TRBV9	TRBJ1-6
CASSPVVGTGELFF	TRBV7-2	TRBJ2-2
CASSLLGVGTYEQYF	TRBV5-5	TRBJ2-7